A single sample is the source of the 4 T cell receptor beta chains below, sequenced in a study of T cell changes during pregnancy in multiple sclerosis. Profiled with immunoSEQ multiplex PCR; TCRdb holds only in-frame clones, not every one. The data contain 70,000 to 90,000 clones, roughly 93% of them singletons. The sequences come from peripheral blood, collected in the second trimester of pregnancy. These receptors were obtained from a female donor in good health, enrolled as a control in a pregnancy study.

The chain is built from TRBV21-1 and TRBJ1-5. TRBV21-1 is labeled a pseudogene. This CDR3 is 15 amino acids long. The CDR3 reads CASSKAGEGNQPQHF. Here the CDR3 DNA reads TGTGCCAGCAGCAAAGCCGGGGAAGGCAATCAGCCCCAGCATTTT.

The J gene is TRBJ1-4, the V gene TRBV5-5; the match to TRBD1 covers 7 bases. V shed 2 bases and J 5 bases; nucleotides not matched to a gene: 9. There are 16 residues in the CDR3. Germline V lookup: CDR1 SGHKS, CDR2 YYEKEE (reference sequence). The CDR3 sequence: CASSLGPGQKNEKLFF. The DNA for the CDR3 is TGTGCCAGCAGCTTAGGACCGGGACAGAAAAATGAAAAACTGTTTTTT. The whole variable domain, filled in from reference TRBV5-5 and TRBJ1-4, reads DAGVTQSPTHLIKTRGQQVTLRCSPISGHKSVSWYQQVLGQGPQFIFQYYEKEERGRGNFPDRFSARQFPNYSSELNVNALLLGDSALYLCASSLGPGQKNEKLFFGSGTQLSVL.

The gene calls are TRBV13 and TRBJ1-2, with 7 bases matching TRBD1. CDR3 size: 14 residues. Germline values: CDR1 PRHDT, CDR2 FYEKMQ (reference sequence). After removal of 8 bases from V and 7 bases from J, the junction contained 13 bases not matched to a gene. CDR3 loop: CASGDWTGEAGYTF. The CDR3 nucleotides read TGTGCCAGCGGAGATTGGACAGGCGAGGCTGGCTACACCTTC.

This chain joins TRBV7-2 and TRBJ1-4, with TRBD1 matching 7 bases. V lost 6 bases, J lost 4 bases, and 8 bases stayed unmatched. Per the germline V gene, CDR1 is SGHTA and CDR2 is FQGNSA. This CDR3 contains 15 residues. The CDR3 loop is CASRRQGGVNEKLFF. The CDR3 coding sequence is TGTGCCAGCAGGCGGCAGGGGGGAGTTAATGAAAAACTGTTTTTT.